Below are 26 T cell receptor beta chains sequenced from a single sample in a study of vaccination effects on CD4 cells after COVID-19. These TCRs' antigens remain unknown. Method: immunoSEQ multiplex PCR; TCRdb's copy keeps in-frame clones and lacks some. The table lists under 65,000 clones, approximately 73% of them singletons, with around 5.5% in the top ten. Sequencing followed a ViraFEST assay step that expanded antigen-specific CD4+ T cells with viral peptide pools. It was after 10 days of culture that CD4+ T cells were isolated. PCR confirmed that the person was infected with SARS-CoV-2 between March and December 2020. The material was CD4+ T cells from PBMCs cultured with HIV peptides, obtained before COVID-19 vaccination. Subset denoted: HIV-1 Nef peptide pool negative control/reference culture. The receptors were sampled from a human donor who had a prior SARS-CoV-2 infection.

This clone was counted only a few times. The rearrangement links TRBV4-1 to TRBJ2-3, with 9 bases identical to TRBD1. Germline values: CDR1 MGHRA, CDR2 YSYEKL. V gave up 0 bases and J gave up 8 bases; unmatched junction bases: 15. The CDR3 spans 18 residues. CDR3 amino acids: CASSQDVGTGFYRVTQYF. The CDR3 nucleotides are TGCGCCAGCAGCCAAGATGTCGGGACAGGGTTCTATCGGGTTACGCAGTATTTT.

V gene TRBV10-3 combines with J gene TRBJ2-3; 14 bases agree with TRBD2. The V gene end was trimmed by 6 bases and the J gene end by 4 bases; junction bases not matched to a gene: 6. The CDR3 loop spans 16 amino acids. Germline V CDR1 and CDR2: ENHRY, SYGVKD. The CDR3: CAIRTGLAGAADTQYF. CDR3 nucleotide sequence: TGTGCCATCAGAACGGGACTAGCGGGAGCAGCAGATACGCAGTATTTT.

V usage is TRBV2 and J usage is TRBJ2-1; 7 nucleotides match TRBD1. Germline CDR1 SNHLY, CDR2 FYNNEI. V shed 8 bases, J shed 0 bases, and the junction held 1 base outside the gene matches. There are 13 residues in the CDR3. The CDR3 region is CASGDSSYNEQFF. CDR3 nucleotides: TGTGCCAGCGGGGACAGCTCCTACAATGAGCAGTTCTTC. The full variable domain, in which reference TRBV2 and TRBJ2-1 provide the parts outside the CDR3, is EPEVTQTPSHQVTQMGQEVILRCVPISNHLYFYWYRQILGQKVEFLVSFYNNEISEKSEIFDDQFSVERPDGSNFTLKIRSTKLEDSAMYFCASGDSSYNEQFFGPGTRLTVL.

The CDR3 DNA sequence: TGTGCCACCAGTCTCCTAGCGTCTCGAACAGATACGCAGTATTTT. It encodes CATSLLASRTDTQYF. The rearrangement joins TRBV15 to TRBJ2-3, with a weak D call TRBD2 (6 bases). V lost 6 bases to trimming and J lost 3 bases, with 16 bases between them. The germline V gene has CDR1 LNHNV and CDR2 YYDKDF (reference sequence). The CDR3 covers 15 residues.

The chain employs TRBV3-1 (or the pseudogene TRBV3-2) and TRBJ2-1; D may be TRBD1 (5 bases). The ends were cut back, 4 bases at V and 6 bases at J, with 19 bases in the middle. CDR3 length: 16 amino acids. CDR1 is LGHDT, CDR2 YNNKEL, per germline (reference sequence). CDR3 protein: CASSPGPTLTVNEQFF. In nucleotides, the CDR3 is TGTGCCAGCAGCCCCGGACCAACCCTGACAGTCAATGAGCAGTTCTTC.

This chain links TRBV6-5 with TRBJ1-3; D is unclear. Trimming pared 9 bases from V and 0 bases from J, leaving 12 bases between. Germline V lookup: CDR1 MNHEY, CDR2 SVGAGI. This CDR3 spans 14 amino acids. Here the CDR3 reads CASNSEVSGNTIYF. The CDR3 DNA follows: TGTGCCAGTAACAGCGAAGTCTCTGGAAACACCATATATTTT.

The chain links TRBV25-1 to TRBJ2-7, with 7 bases fitting TRBD1. J was trimmed by 2 bases and V by 4 bases; bases with no gene match: 2. The CDR3 is 13 residues long. In germline, CDR1 is MGHDK, CDR2 SYGVNS. DNA of the CDR3: TGTGCCAGCAGTGTGACAGGGACCTACGAGCAGTACTTC. Its translation is CASSVTGTYEQYF.

This chain uses TRBV11-3 with TRBJ2-5; D call uncertain. Germline V gene lookup returns CDR1 SGHNT and CDR2 YENEEA. CDR3 size: 12 residues. Trimming took off 2 bases at V and 3 bases at J, with 4 bases between the two ends. The DNA for the CDR3 is TGTGCCAGCAGCTTACAGGAAGAGACCCAGTACTTC. Amino acid sequence: CASSLQEETQYF.

The chain joins TRBV3-1 (or the pseudogene TRBV3-2) to TRBJ2-1; D is tentatively TRBD1 or TRBD2 (5 bases each). The length of the CDR3 is 17 residues. The V end was cut by 2 bases, the J end by 5 bases, with 19 bases between. Germline lookup yields CDR1 LGHDT and CDR2 YNNKEL (reference sequence). The CDR3 spells CASSQFGRTGQDNEQFF. CDR3 DNA: TGTGCCAGCAGCCAATTTGGGCGGACGGGGCAGGACAATGAGCAGTTCTTC.

V gene TRBV9 combines with J gene TRBJ2-7, with D possibly matching TRBD1 (5 bases). This CDR3 has 13 residues. Germline V lookup: CDR1 SGDLS, CDR2 YYNGEE. Trimming took off 4 bases at V and 4 bases at J, with 12 bases between the two ends. CDR3: CASSPQGDYEQYF. The DNA for the CDR3 is TGTGCCAGCAGCCCTCAAGGGGATTACGAGCAGTACTTC.

V and J are TRBV4-2 and TRBJ2-7; 8 nucleotides align to TRBD2. The CDR3 has 18 amino acids. After removal of 3 bases from V and 1 base from J, the junction contained 14 bases not matched to a gene. Germline V gene sequence: CDR1 LGHNA, CDR2 YNFKEQ. The CDR3 nucleotides read TGTGCCAGCAGCCAGCGTCAGGGTGAGCGGGGGTCATCCTACGAGCAGTACTTC. The encoded protein is CASSQRQGERGSSYEQYF.

The chain combines TRBV12-2 with TRBJ1-4. TRBV12-2 constitutes a pseudogene. The CDR3 extends over 19 amino acids. The CDR3 bases are TGTGCAAGTCGCTCCCAACTCAGGGAGGGGGCTTCAACTAATGAAAAACTGTTTTTT. Protein product: CASRSQLREGASTNEKLFF.

This chain connects TRBV27 to TRBJ2-7; 8 bases fit TRBD1. CDR1 is MNHEY, CDR2 SMNVEV, per germline (reference sequence). The CDR3 covers 14 residues. V shed 4 bases, J shed 1 base, and the junction held 3 bases outside the gene matches. CDR3 bases: TGTGCCAGCAGTTGGGGACAGGAGTCCTACGAGCAGTACTTC. Residues: CASSWGQESYEQYF.

The chain joins TRBV5-4 to TRBJ2-5; a possible D gene is TRBD2 (6 bases). V was shortened by 1 base and J by 5 bases, with 9 bases between the two germline ends. This CDR3 comprises 13 residues. The germline gives CDR1 SGHNT, CDR2 YYREEE (reference sequence). CDR3 coding DNA: TGTGCCAGCAGCTTGAGTGGGGGGGAGACCCAGTACTTC. Amino acids: CASSLSGGETQYF.

The V and J genes are TRBV7-9 and TRBJ2-7; 7 bases agree with TRBD1. CDR3 length equals 13 residues. CDR1 SEHNR and CDR2 FQNEAQ come from the germline V gene (reference sequence). V was pared by 5 bases and J by 5 bases, with 6 bases of the junction left unmatched. CDR3 sequence reads: CASSQYRGNEQYF. As DNA, the CDR3 is TGTGCCAGCAGCCAATACAGGGGCAACGAGCAGTACTTC.

The chain recombines TRBV6-1 with TRBJ1-5; D remains unclear. Germline-derived CDR1 and CDR2 are MNHNS and SASEGT. The CDR3 loop spans 14 amino acids. V lost 2 bases and J 3 bases, leaving 8 bases between the germline ends. CDR3: CASSEQADNQPQHF. As DNA, the CDR3 is TGTGCCAGCAGTGAACAGGCCGACAATCAGCCCCAGCATTTT.

This chain joins TRBV9 and TRBJ2-1, with TRBD2 matching 7 bases. V lost 0 bases to trimming and J lost 4 bases; unmatched junction nucleotides: 7. The CDR3 extends over 16 amino acids. CDR1 is SGDLS, CDR2 YYNGEE, per germline. DNA for the CDR3: TGTGCCAGCAGCGTAGAGGGGACCGGGGGGTACAATGAGCAGTTCTTC. It translates to CASSVEGTGGYNEQFF.

The chain combines TRBV18 with TRBJ2-3; D is unclear. This CDR3 has 12 residues. CDR1 is KGHSH and CDR2 is LQKENI in the germline V gene. The V end lost 4 bases, the J end lost 4 bases, and 6 bases lay between the germline ends. This CDR3 reads CASSRPPDTQYF. CDR3 DNA: TGTGCCAGCTCACGGCCCCCAGATACGCAGTATTTT.

The CDR3 sequence is CASHGGDRLGEQYF. Written as DNA, the CDR3 is TGTGCCAGCCACGGAGGGGACAGACTTGGCGAGCAGTACTTC. The chain has TRBV27 and TRBJ2-7; D may be TRBD1 (7 bases). V was cut by 8 bases and J by 6 bases, with 20 bases left in between. The CDR3 loop spans 14 amino acids. CDR1 is MNHEY, CDR2 SMNVEV, per germline (reference sequence).

The CDR3, as DNA: TGTGCCAGTAGTACCGGACGCCACAATGAGCAGTTCTTC. It specifies CASSTGRHNEQFF. The rearrangement joins TRBV19 to TRBJ2-1, with unresolved D. V lost 4 bases, J lost 5 bases, and 9 bases lay in between. The CDR3 loop spans 13 amino acids. The germline V gene has CDR1 LNHDA and CDR2 SQIVND (reference sequence).

This chain uses TRBV9 with TRBJ2-1, with 11 bases identical to TRBD2. The CDR3 extends over 12 amino acids. The germline V gene encodes CDR1 SGDLS and CDR2 YYNGEE. In DNA, the CDR3 is TGTGCTAGCGGGAGGGCCTACAATGAGCAGTTCTTC. Translating it yields CASGRAYNEQFF.

V is TRBV7-2 and J is TRBJ2-7, with D possibly TRBD2 on 7 matching bases. Germline values: CDR1 SGHTA, CDR2 FQGNSA. The ends were cut back, 5 bases at V and 3 bases at J, with 14 bases in the middle. This CDR3 is 14 amino acids long. The CDR3 here is CASSNNRGGYEQYF. In DNA form, the CDR3 reads TGTGCCAGCAGCAATAATAGGGGGGGCTACGAGCAGTACTTC.

The genes are TRBV5-4 and TRBJ1-2; 7 bases are a match to TRBD1. V was clipped by 5 bases and J by 8 bases; unmatched bases: 6. The length of the CDR3 is 12 residues. Germline CDR1 is SGHNT and CDR2 is YYREEE (reference sequence). The CDR3 loop reads CASREGAYGYTF. In nucleotides, the CDR3 is TGTGCCAGCAGGGAGGGGGCATACGGCTACACCTTC.

The genes are TRBV5-4 and TRBJ2-7; 9 bases match TRBD2. With V trimmed by 4 bases and J by 5 bases, 10 bases remained unmatched. CDR1 is SGHNT and CDR2 is YYREEE in the germline V gene (reference sequence). This CDR3 has 15 amino acids. CDR3 bases: TGTGCCAGCAGCAAGGTAGCGGGAGCTCTCAACGAGCAGTACTTC. Translation gives CASSKVAGALNEQYF.

The chain employs TRBV15 and TRBJ2-3, with 10 positions matching TRBD2. CDR3 length: 18 residues. Germline assignment: CDR1 LNHNV and CDR2 YYDKDF (reference sequence). The J segment lost 2 bases and the V segment lost 1 base, leaving 9 bases of the junction unmatched. CDR3 sequence (DNA): TGTGCCACCAGCAGAGTCCTAGTGAGCGGGAGGGACACAGATACGCAGTATTTT. Its translation is CATSRVLVSGRDTDTQYF.

This clone was found once. This chain links TRBV5-4 with TRBJ1-2; a weak D match, TRBD1 (6 bases). CDR1 is SGHNT, CDR2 YYREEE, per germline (reference sequence). V gave up 6 bases and J gave up 4 bases, with 10 bases separating them. There are 12 residues in the CDR3. The CDR3 nucleotides read TGTGCCAGCAAGGGGGGGCTCTATGGCTACACCTTC. The encoded protein is CASKGGLYGYTF.